The source of this T cell receptor beta chain is a study of blood T cell repertoires in COVID-19. Across the study: PBMCs, B-cell-depleted T cells, or T cells provided the cDNA or gDNA that made up the material.

The data were produced by immunoSEQ multiplex PCR, yet TCRdb's version contains in-frame clones alone and is incomplete. The sample includes roughly 50,000 clones, approximately 90% of them seen just once. CDR1 and CDR2 from the germline V gene are MNHEY and SMNVEV (reference sequence). This CDR3 has 14 residues. Trimming removed 5 bases at V and 7 bases at J, with 15 bases between. The sequenced sample was peripheral blood. This sequence was found in a man older than 75 with acute or convalescent COVID-19. V is TRBV27 and J is TRBJ2-1, with D possibly matching TRBD1 (7 bases). For the CDR3, the DNA is TGTGCCAGCAGTCCATGGACAGGAGGGAATGAGCAGTTCTTC. Translation: CASSPWTGGNEQFF.